The rows below give T cell receptor beta chains drawn from one sample of a study of T cells in Graves' hyperthyroidism and ophthalmopathy. TCRdb itself ran the multiplex PCR reads through MiXCR, one entry per CDR3 protein. The sample consists of 550,000 to 850,000 distinct CDR3 sequences, roughly a sixth of them appearing once. The material sequenced was blood. These receptors were obtained from a woman aged 45-65 years with Graves' hyperthyroidism that later progressed to Graves' ophthalmopathy. Each CDR3 is given with its conserved first and last residue. D genes are given only for firm matches. Size tells how often a clone was seen (once, few, many) or the class of an expanded clone, and some rows leave it out.

length,size,J,V,D,DNA,CDR3
16,NA,TRBJ1-5,TRBV19,NA,TGTGCCAGTAGTATAAGGACCACCTATAGCAATCAGCCCCAGCATTTT,CASSIRTTYSNQPQHF
14,few,TRBJ2-5,TRBV7-3,NA,TGTGCCAGCAGCTTCGCCGGAGGGCAAGAGACCCAGTACTTC,CASSFAGGQETQYF
13,few,TRBJ1-2,TRBV20-1,NA,TGCAGTGCTAGAGTAGGGGTTCTGGGCGGCTACACCTTC,CSARVGVLGGYTF
16,few,TRBJ1-5,TRBV6-1,NA,TGTGCCAGCAGGGTAGACGAGGGGGGGAGCAATCAGCCCCAGCATTTT,CASRVDEGGSNQPQHF
16,NA,TRBJ1-3,TRBV5-1,TRBD1,TGCGCCAGCAGCTTGGATGGGGACAGTACTGGAAACACCATATATTTT,CASSLDGDSTGNTIYF
14,NA,TRBJ2-2,TRBV27,NA,TGTGCCAGCCTAACATACAGAGACACCGGGGAGCTGTTTTTT,CASLTYRDTGELFF
11,NA,TRBJ2-2,TRBV11-2,NA,TGTGCCACCCTCAGCACCGGGGAGCTGTTTTTT,CATLSTGELFF
15,NA,TRBJ1-6,TRBV19,NA,TGTGCCAGTAGTTATAGAGGAACAAGTAATTCACCCCTCCACTTT,CASSYRGTSNSPLHF
13,many,TRBJ1-2,TRBV30,NA,TGTGCCTGGATCCTAAGGGGGGACTATGGCTACACCTTC,CAWILRGDYGYTF
19,NA,TRBJ2-3,TRBV7-8,TRBD2,TGTGCCAGCAGCTTACGATGGACTAGCGGGTTGTCCTCCACAGATACGCAGTATTTT,CASSLRWTSGLSSTDTQYF
14,NA,TRBJ2-2,TRBV12-5,NA,TGTGCTAGTGAAAACTGGGGCTTAACCGGGGAGCTGTTTTTT,CASENWGLTGELFF
15,few,TRBJ2-7,TRBV11-2,NA,TGTGCCAGCGGATCCAGTCAGGGTTGGGGCCACGAGCAGTACTTC,CASGSSQGWGHEQYF
14,NA,TRBJ1-1,TRBV7-2,NA,TGTGCCAGCAGCCTGGGGACACCCGACACTGAAGCTTTCTTT,CASSLGTPDTEAFF
13,many,TRBJ1-2,TRBV6-5,NA,TGTGCCAGCAGTTTGGGACCGACCGGCGGCTACACCTTC,CASSLGPTGGYTF
15,many,TRBJ1-1,TRBV2,NA,TGTGCCAGCAGTTCTACGGGACACCCGAACACTGAAGCTTTCTTT,CASSSTGHPNTEAFF
14,many,TRBJ1-5,TRBV3-1,NA,TGTGCCAGCAGCCAAGACTGGGGGAATCAGCCCCAGCATTTT,CASSQDWGNQPQHF
15,NA,TRBJ2-3,TRBV20-1,TRBD2,TGCAGTGCCACCCCGACTAGCGGGCGGGCAGATACGCAGTATTTT,CSATPTSGRADTQYF
14,many,TRBJ1-1,TRBV12-3/TRBV12-4,TRBD1,TGTGCCAGCACCCTGGACAGGGCTAACACTGAAGCTTTCTTT,CASTLDRANTEAFF
14,few,TRBJ2-3,TRBV5-1,NA,TGCGCCAGCAGCCTCAGGGCCCTCACAGATACGCAGTATTTT,CASSLRALTDTQYF
14,many,TRBJ2-1,TRBV20-1,NA,TGCAGTGCTAGTTTGTCCCACCTCTACAATGAGCAGTTCTTC,CSASLSHLYNEQFF
13,many,TRBJ1-1,TRBV12-3/TRBV12-4,TRBD1,TGTGCCAGCAGCCTCGACAGGGGTGAGAAGGCTTTCTTT,CASSLDRGEKAFF
15,NA,TRBJ1-5,TRBV9,NA,TGTGCCAGCAGCCGGGGAACAGTTTTCAATCAGCCCCAGCATTTT,CASSRGTVFNQPQHF
17,many,TRBJ2-2,TRBV20-1,TRBD1,TGCAGTGCTAGAGATTTCGTTCGGACAGGGGGCACCGGGGAGCTGTTTTTT,CSARDFVRTGGTGELFF
15,NA,TRBJ2-3,TRBV7-3,NA,TGTGCCAGCAGCCCAGGAGGTAGCTTGGTGGGAACGCAGTATTTT,CASSPGGSLVGTQYF
15,NA,TRBJ2-2,TRBV6-2/TRBV6-3,NA,TGTGCCAGCAGTTTCCAGCGGCTGAACACCGGGGAGCTGTCTTTT,CASSFQRLNTGELSF
13,NA,TRBJ2-7,TRBV5-1,NA,TGCGCCAGCCAGGACCGATACTCCTACGAGCAGTACTTC,CASQDRYSYEQYF
17,NA,TRBJ1-3,TRBV5-1,NA,TGCGCCAGCAGCTTGGAGGGGACGCCCGGCTCTGGAAACACCATATATTTT,CASSLEGTPGSGNTIYF
15,NA,TRBJ1-1,TRBV15,NA,TGTGCCACCAGCAGGCCGGGACGGCTGAACACTGAAGCTTTCTTT,CATSRPGRLNTEAFF
15,NA,TRBJ2-2,TRBV20-1,TRBD2,TGCAGTGCTCTCAGCGGGGGGGCGAACACCGGGGAGCTGTTTTTT,CSALSGGANTGELFF
17,few,TRBJ2-3,TRBV30,NA,TGTGCCTGGAGTGTACTATTAAGGGGGGTGAAGACAGATACGCAGTATTTT,CAWSVLLRGVKTDTQYF
15,few,TRBJ2-2,TRBV12-3/TRBV12-4,NA,TGTGCCAGCAGTTTAATGGACGGGGTCACCGGGGAGCTGTTTTTT,CASSLMDGVTGELFF
15,many,TRBJ2-1,TRBV14,NA,TGTGCCAGCAGCACACATGGGCGGGCCTACAATGAGCAGTTCTTC,CASSTHGRAYNEQFF
14,NA,TRBJ2-5,TRBV20-1,NA,TGCAGTGCTAGAACGGCGGGGACGTATGGGACCCAGTACTTC,CSARTAGTYGTQYF
13,few,TRBJ1-1,TRBV29-1,NA,TGCAGCGTTGAGAAGGATAAAGCCACTGAAGCTTTCTTT,CSVEKDKATEAFF
18,few,TRBJ1-3,TRBV10-1,NA,TGCGCCAGCAGTGAGTCGGAACAGGGTACACTCTCTGGAAACACCATATATTTT,CASSESEQGTLSGNTIYF
15,NA,TRBJ2-7,TRBV27,TRBD1,TGTGCCAGCAGTTTTGCGGGACAGGGGCCCTACGAGCAGTACTTC,CASSFAGQGPYEQYF
13,many,TRBJ1-5,TRBV30,NA,TGTGCCTACCAAGGGAGAGGTGATCAGCCCCAGCATTTT,CAYQGRGDQPQHF
14,NA,TRBJ2-2,TRBV29-1,NA,TGCAGCGTTTCGGGTGTAGGTCCCACCGGGGAGCTGTTTTTT,CSVSGVGPTGELFF
14,NA,TRBJ2-1,TRBV9,NA,TGTGCCAGCAGCGTATCCCGGGGAAACAATGAGCAGTTCTTC,CASSVSRGNNEQFF
14,many,TRBJ1-1,TRBV12-3/TRBV12-4,NA,TGTGCCAGCAGTTTCGGCGGGGTAGACACTGAAGCTTTCTTT,CASSFGGVDTEAFF
13,few,TRBJ1-1,TRBV6-1,NA,TGTGCCAGCAGTGAGGAGGCACGGTTGGCAGCTTTCTTT,CASSEEARLAAFF
13,NA,TRBJ1-2,TRBV10-3,NA,TGTGCCATCAGTGAGAAACAGGGCCTCGGCTACACCTTC,CAISEKQGLGYTF
13,NA,TRBJ1-4,TRBV19,NA,TGTGCCAGTAGTATAGAGCCCGATGAAAAACTGTTTTTT,CASSIEPDEKLFF
14,NA,TRBJ1-1,TRBV19,NA,TGTGCCAGTAGTATCACAGGATCACAGGCTGAAGCTTTCTTT,CASSITGSQAEAFF
16,few,TRBJ2-5,TRBV20-1,TRBD2,TGCAGTGCTAGAGAATCCGAGGCGGGGGGCCGAGAGACCCAGTACTTC,CSARESEAGGRETQYF
12,many,TRBJ1-1,TRBV29-1,NA,TGCAGCGTTGTCGGTCCCGGCACTGAAGCTTTCTTT,CSVVGPGTEAFF
13,few,TRBJ1-2,TRBV11-2,NA,TGTGCCAGCAGCACGGGACCGTCCTATGGCTACACCTTC,CASSTGPSYGYTF
15,NA,TRBJ2-3,TRBV20-1,TRBD2,TGCAGTGCTAGTTCGACTAGCGGGGGTACAGATACGCAGTATTTT,CSASSTSGGTDTQYF
15,NA,TRBJ2-1,TRBV12-3/TRBV12-4,TRBD1,TGTGCCAGCACCGCGGACAGGGGGATCTACAATGAGCAGTTCTTC,CASTADRGIYNEQFF
15,many,TRBJ1-1,TRBV3-1,NA,TGTGCCAGCAGCCAAGAGGCAGGGGATAACACTGAAGCTTTCTTT,CASSQEAGDNTEAFF
13,NA,TRBJ2-7,TRBV12-3/TRBV12-4,NA,TGTGCCAGCAGCTCCGTACAGGGATACGAGCAGTACTTC,CASSSVQGYEQYF
15,once,TRBJ2-6,TRBV6-2/TRBV6-3,NA,TGTGCCAGCAGTTCCGGGGCCAATGGGGCCAACGTCCTGACTTTC,CASSSGANGANVLTF
14,few,TRBJ1-3,TRBV12-3/TRBV12-4,NA,TGTGCCAGCAGTTTACACGGCTCTGGAAACACCATATATTTT,CASSLHGSGNTIYF
19,many,TRBJ2-4,TRBV20-1,TRBD2,TGCAGTGCCCCGACGGGACTAGCGGGGGCCCCCGGCTCCAAAAACATTCAGTACTTC,CSAPTGLAGAPGSKNIQYF
16,NA,TRBJ1-4,TRBV18,NA,TGTGCCAGCTCGTCTCCTACCGGGGCAACTAATGAAAAACTGTTTTTT,CASSSPTGATNEKLFF
14,many,TRBJ2-4,TRBV5-1,NA,TGCGCCAGCTCTTCCGGGGGTGCCAAAAACATTCAGTACTTC,CASSSGGAKNIQYF
18,NA,TRBJ1-5,TRBV19,NA,TGTGCCAGTAGTCTGCAGCCGGGTTCCTGGGAGGGTAATCAGCCCCAGCATTTT,CASSLQPGSWEGNQPQHF
15,few,TRBJ1-5,TRBV4-1,TRBD1,TGCGCCAGCAGCCAGGAGGACAGGGAAGGCCAGCCCCAGCATTTT,CASSQEDREGQPQHF
19,many,TRBJ1-5,TRBV12-3/TRBV12-4,TRBD1,TGTGCCAGCAGCCGTATTCGCCCCGGGGCCGGGACAGATAATCAGCCCCAGCATTTT,CASSRIRPGAGTDNQPQHF
13,NA,TRBJ2-5,TRBV9,NA,TGTGCCAGCGGTGACGGGACGGAAGAGACCCAGTACTTC,CASGDGTEETQYF